This passage covers 6 T cell receptor beta chains from one sample sequenced in a study of blood T cell repertoires in COVID-19. Profiling relied on immunoSEQ multiplex PCR, and the TCRdb table lists in-frame clones only, not all of them. Of over 65,000 clones in the sample, about 81% were seen once. Sequences were obtained from peripheral blood. These receptors came from a human donor in a cohort sampled during active COVID-19.

The count of this clone is one. CDR3 region: CASSPLAGGTGELFF. The DNA of the CDR3 is TGCGCCAGCAGCCCGCTAGCGGGAGGCACCGGGGAGCTGTTTTTT. The chain couples TRBV4-1 to TRBJ2-2; TRBD2 matches at 11 bases. This CDR3 contains 15 residues. Germline CDR1 MGHRA, CDR2 YSYEKL. V shed 4 bases and J 4 bases; nucleotides not matched to a gene: 2.

The V and J genes are TRBV7-2 and TRBJ2-7, with D possibly TRBD2 on 5 matching bases. The CDR3 totals 13 residues. In germline, CDR1 is SGHTA, CDR2 FQGNSA. V shed 6 bases and J shed 5 bases, with 14 bases lying between them. CDR3 protein: CASRYIGGDEQYF. The CDR3 DNA is TGTGCCAGCAGGTATATTGGAGGTGACGAGCAGTACTTC.

V is TRBV28 and J is TRBJ1-4; maybe TRBD1 (5 bases). Trimming pared 4 bases from V and 0 bases from J, leaving 9 bases between. Germline lookup yields CDR1 MDHEN and CDR2 SYDVKM. The CDR3 contains 15 residues. CDR3 amino acids: CASSSAGTTNEKLFF. The DNA of the CDR3 is TGTGCCAGCAGTTCAGCAGGGACAACTAATGAAAAACTGTTTTTT.

This chain joins TRBV29-1 and TRBJ2-2; tentatively, D is TRBD1 (6 bases). The CDR3 has 16 amino acids. The V end lost 6 bases, the J end lost 1 base, and 18 bases lay between the germline ends. Germline CDR1 and CDR2: SQVTM and ANQGSEA. The CDR3 DNA sequence: TGCAGCGTATACAGGGTAGGAAGCCTGAACACCGGGGAGCTGTTTTTT. This encodes CSVYRVGSLNTGELFF.

The rearrangement joins TRBV27 to TRBJ2-3; D call uncertain. The CDR3 contains 15 residues. V dropped 3 bases and J dropped 3 bases, with 13 bases sitting between them. The germline V gene encodes CDR1 MNHEY and CDR2 SMNVEV (reference sequence). CDR3 residues: CASSFSRLQTDTQYF. CDR3 DNA: TGTGCCAGCAGTTTTTCTCGGTTGCAAACAGATACGCAGTATTTT.

The chain recombines TRBV6-2 or TRBV6-3 with TRBJ1-1; no firm D call. The V end lost 0 bases, the J end lost 0 bases, and 8 bases lay between the germline ends. The CDR3 runs 15 residues. CDR1 is MNHEY, CDR2 SVGEGT, per germline. Written as DNA, the CDR3 is TGTGCCAGCAGTTACTCAGAGGGATTGAACACTGAAGCTTTCTTT. It encodes CASSYSEGLNTEAFF.